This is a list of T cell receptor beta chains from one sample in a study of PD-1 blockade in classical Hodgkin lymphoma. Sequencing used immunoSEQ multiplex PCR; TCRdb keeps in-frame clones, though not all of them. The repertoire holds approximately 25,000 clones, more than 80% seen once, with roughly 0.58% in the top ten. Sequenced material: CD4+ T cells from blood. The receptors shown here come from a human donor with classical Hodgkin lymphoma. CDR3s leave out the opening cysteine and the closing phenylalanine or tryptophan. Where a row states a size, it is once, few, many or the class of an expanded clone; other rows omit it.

ASSVVTRGLTEAF	-	TRBV9
ASSLVKGWGPLEQY	-	TRBV11-2
ASSYTDRAGEQY	once	TRBV6-5
SPRSDTQY	-	TRBV20-1
ASSQDWRGDRETQY	-	TRBV4-3
ASSLIRGGDTQY	-	TRBV7-2
SVWAGWEQY	once	TRBV29-1
ASSLVGRGRGNTIY	-	TRBV7-9
ASSAAGGFSGGTQY	-	TRBV9
ASRGGLNYGYT	-	TRBV4-1
ASSHGGGTDTQY	-	TRBV11-3
ASSIAAGRTYEQY	-	TRBV19
AISVVSSGQQETQY	-	TRBV10-3
ASSLARRETQY	-	TRBV5-6
ASSYSIQGWAEAF	-	TRBV6-6
ASGTNQNYGYT	-	TRBV19
ASSLGLGSPDYEQY	-	TRBV7-6
ASDRDSQETQY	-	TRBV6-1
ASSPGRISYEQY	-	TRBV19
ASSLVQGASYEQY	-	TRBV7-2
ASSPQGIAKNIQY	few	TRBV5-6
ASSQTGGALYTEAF	-	TRBV4-1
ASSFGTTGELF	-	TRBV7-2
ASSSDRGNTGELF	-	TRBV5-1
ASSLEASGYVANVLT	-	TRBV5-1
ASSLFWSADTQY	-	TRBV7-2
ASSLWAALPTGELF	-	TRBV28
ASSLWDRSSGANVLT	-	TRBV7-2
ASSLSGAGELF	-	TRBV7-9
ASSSGWSSYEQY	once	TRBV19
ATKRGTQAYEQY	-	TRBV6-5
ASSITAGNLQETQY	once	TRBV19
ASRPDDSTYNEQF	-	TRBV28